This is a list of T cell receptor beta chains from one sample in a study of PD-1 blockade in mismatch repair-deficient tumors. Data came from immunoSEQ multiplex PCR; TCRdb stores just in-frame clones and leaves some out. The repertoire holds fewer than 100,000 clones, with 81% as singletons. Here the sequenced sample was peripheral blood, taken 12 weeks after starting pembrolizumab. All receptors derive from an adult with mismatch repair-deficient cancer. Both conserved end residues are part of each CDR3. Each record gives: clone size, J gene, V gene, CDR3 length, D gene, CDR3 DNA, CDR3 protein. The D gene is left open where the match is weak. Size is stated for part of the rows, as once, few or many counts, or as a class when the clone is expanded.

-	TRBJ2-3	TRBV9	13	-	TGTGCCAGCAGCGTAGGGTTCACAGATACGCAGTATTTT	CASSVGFTDTQYF
-	TRBJ2-7	TRBV29-1	11	-	TGCAGCGTCAGGACGACCATGGAGCAGTACTTC	CSVRTTMEQYF
few	TRBJ2-7	TRBV5-6	12	-	TGTGCCAGCAGCTTGATGTCGCTCGAGCAGTACTTC	CASSLMSLEQYF
-	TRBJ2-5	TRBV2	14	-	TGTGCCAGCAGTGTGAGTAGTCAGCAAGAGACCCAGTACTTC	CASSVSSQQETQYF
-	TRBJ2-7	TRBV29-1	16	TRBD1	TGCAGCGTTGAAGAGGGGGACAGGGGCGATACCTACGAGCAGTACTTC	CSVEEGDRGDTYEQYF
-	TRBJ2-1	TRBV18	15	TRBD1	TGTGCCAGCTCACCAAGTCAGGGGGCGGGAAATGAGCAGTTCTTC	CASSPSQGAGNEQFF
once	TRBJ2-6	TRBV7-2	15	TRBD2	TGTGCCAGCAGCTCTGGGGGGGCTGGGGCCAACGTCCTGACTTTC	CASSSGGAGANVLTF
once	TRBJ2-7	TRBV11-2	14	TRBD2	TGTGCCAGCAGCAACAAAACCAAGCGGGAAGAGCAGTACTTC	CASSNKTKREEQYF
-	TRBJ2-3	TRBV28	14	TRBD2	TGTGCCAGCAGTTTAGCGGGAGTTACAGATACGCAGTATTTT	CASSLAGVTDTQYF
-	TRBJ2-5	TRBV5-1	14	TRBD2	TGCGCCAGCACAATAGCGGGAGGTTCTGAGACCCAGTACTTC	CASTIAGGSETQYF
-	TRBJ1-1	TRBV11-3	13	-	TGTGCCAGCAAGGGCATTGCGAGCACTGAAGCTTTCTTT	CASKGIASTEAFF
-	TRBJ2-7	TRBV9	14	-	TGTGCCAGCAGCGTATCACCGGCCTCCTACGAGCAGTACTTC	CASSVSPASYEQYF
-	TRBJ1-1	TRBV11-3	11	-	TGTGCCAGCAGACCACAGGGTAGAGCTTTCTTT	CASRPQGRAFF
-	TRBJ2-7	TRBV14	14	-	TGTGCCAGCAGCCTCGGGGCTGGCGATTACGAGCAGTACTTC	CASSLGAGDYEQYF
-	TRBJ2-5	TRBV5-1	13	-	TGCGCCAGCAGCTTGGCCGCGGATGGGACCCAGTACTTC	CASSLAADGTQYF
-	TRBJ2-5	TRBV27	15	TRBD1	TGTGCCAGCAGTTGGGGACAGGGTGCCGGAGAGACCCAGTACTTC	CASSWGQGAGETQYF
-	TRBJ2-7	TRBV4-1	14	-	TGCGCCAGCAGCCGCTTGGGGGGCGACAACGAGCAGTACTTC	CASSRLGGDNEQYF
-	TRBJ2-5	TRBV7-9	15	TRBD2	TGTGCCAGCACCACCGCTAGCGGGATTCAAGAGACCCAGTACTTC	CASTTASGIQETQYF
-	TRBJ2-3	TRBV14	15	TRBD2	TGTGCCAGCAGTCTGTTAGCGGGTGGCACAGATACGCAGTATTTT	CASSLLAGGTDTQYF
-	TRBJ2-2	TRBV7-9	13	TRBD1	TGTGCCAGCAGCCCACAGGGGACCGGGGAGCTGTTTTTT	CASSPQGTGELFF
-	TRBJ1-4	TRBV7-2	14	-	TGTGCCAGCAGCATTTGGGGGCCCAATGAAAAACTGTTTTTT	CASSIWGPNEKLFF
-	TRBJ2-1	TRBV7-9	13	TRBD2	TGTGCCAGCAGCTTACCACAGCGGGAGATCTTGTTCTTC	CASSLPQREILFF
-	TRBJ2-7	TRBV9	15	TRBD2	TGTGCCAGCAGCGTAGCACTCGCGGGAGTCGGCGAGCAGTACTTC	CASSVALAGVGEQYF
-	TRBJ1-2	TRBV2	17	-	TGTGCCAGCAGCCGGACCCGACGACTACAAGATAACTATGGCTACACCTTC	CASSRTRRLQDNYGYTF
-	TRBJ2-3	TRBV28	14	-	TGTGCCAGCAGTTCGTCGCATCGCACAGATACGCAGTATTTT	CASSSSHRTDTQYF
-	TRBJ2-1	TRBV11-2	15	-	TGTGCCAGCAGCTTAACGGGGTCGGCCTACAATGAGCAGTTCTTC	CASSLTGSAYNEQFF
-	TRBJ1-1	TRBV10-3	15	TRBD1	TGTGCCATCAGTGAGAAGGGTCAGGGGGCGACTGAAGCTTTCTTT	CAISEKGQGATEAFF
once	TRBJ1-2	TRBV18	16	TRBD1	TGTGCCAGCTCTCGGACAGGGCCCTCTAACAACTATGGCTACACCTTC	CASSRTGPSNNYGYTF